The 28 T cell receptor beta chains presented below share a single source sample, sequenced in a study of shared clonotypes between healthy human individuals. CD45RO-negative, CCR7-selected cells formed the naive CD8 fraction, which excluded terminally differentiated effector memory CD45RA+ cells. The method was immunoSEQ multiplex PCR; TCRdb's version includes in-frame clones alone and lacks a portion of them. The sample includes around 640,000 clones, approximately 96% of them seen just once. The sequenced material came from naive CD8+ T cells sorted from blood. All receptors come from a woman in her thirties in good health.

The chain carries TRBV27 and TRBJ1-1, with 7 bases aligning to TRBD1. Germline V lookup: CDR1 MNHEY, CDR2 SMNVEV (reference sequence). The CDR3 has 16 amino acids. The V segment lost 2 bases and the J segment 3 bases; nucleotides outside the gene matches: 9. CDR3 sequence: CASSLNEGARDTEAFF. The DNA for the CDR3 is TGTGCCAGCAGTTTAAATGAGGGGGCAAGGGACACTGAAGCTTTCTTT.

CDR3 sequence: CASSDPSGRTNTGELFF. The CDR3, as DNA: TGTGCCAGCAGTGATCCAAGCGGGAGGACGAACACCGGGGAGCTGTTTTTT. The V gene is TRBV2, the J gene TRBJ2-2; TRBD2 matches 9 bases. This CDR3 comprises 17 residues. J gave up 0 bases and V 3 bases, and 5 bases lay outside the gene matches. Germline V gives CDR1 SNHLY, CDR2 FYNNEI.

The genes are TRBV15 and TRBJ1-5, with 7 bases lining up with TRBD1. The V gene end was trimmed by 4 bases and the J gene end by 4 bases; junction bases not matched to a gene: 10. The germline CDR1 and CDR2 sequences are LNHNV and YYDKDF (reference sequence). This CDR3 contains 16 residues. The CDR3 spells CATSTSGGTVNQPQHF. As DNA, the CDR3 is TGTGCCACCAGCACAAGCGGCGGGACAGTTAATCAGCCCCAGCATTTT.

The V and J genes are TRBV27 and TRBJ2-7, with no clear D. Germline lookup yields CDR1 MNHEY and CDR2 SMNVEV (reference sequence). Deletions cut 3 bases from V and 4 bases from J, with 16 bases between. The CDR3 consists of 15 residues. The CDR3 loop is CASSFAETRSYEQYF. The CDR3 DNA reads TGTGCCAGCAGTTTCGCGGAAACGCGATCGTACGAGCAGTACTTC.

The chain is built from TRBV10-1 and TRBJ2-3; a possible D gene is TRBD1 (5 bases). The germline CDR1 and CDR2 sequences are WNHNN and SYGVQD (reference sequence). The CDR3 covers 13 residues. Trimming took 3 bases from V and 3 from J, leaving 7 bases between them. Here the CDR3 reads CASSDRGTDTQYF. CDR3 DNA sequence: TGCGCCAGCAGTGATAGGGGTACAGATACGCAGTATTTT.

The V call is TRBV28, the J call TRBJ2-7; D perhaps matches TRBD1 (6 bases). Germline values: CDR1 MDHEN, CDR2 SYDVKM. The CDR3 is made up of 12 amino acids. Trimming stripped 8 bases from V and 5 bases from J, with 13 bases between. CDR3 DNA sequence: TGTGCCAGCGGACAGCTCCGGAACGAGCAGTACTTC. This encodes CASGQLRNEQYF.

The J gene is TRBJ1-2, the V gene TRBV29-1; TRBD1 is a possible D gene (5 bases). CDR3 size: 14 residues. Germline CDR1 reads SQVTM; CDR2 reads ANQGSEA. Trimming cost V 7 bases and J 7 bases, with 22 bases left between them. The DNA for the CDR3 is TGCAGCGCCCTGGGGACGGTCAAAGATGGTGGCTACACCTTC. It specifies CSALGTVKDGGYTF.

The V call is TRBV7-9, the J call TRBJ2-7, with TRBD1 as a possible D gene (7 bases). Germline-derived CDR1 and CDR2 are SEHNR and FQNEAQ (reference sequence). This CDR3 has 16 residues. Trimming removed 4 bases at V and 6 bases at J, with 22 bases between. The CDR3 DNA reads TGTGCCAGCAGCTCGCCCGCGGGACGTCCAGGGGGCGAGCAGTACTTC. It is translated as CASSSPAGRPGGEQYF.

This chain uses TRBV27 with TRBJ2-1; D remains unclear. CDR3 length equals 13 residues. V gave up 4 bases and J gave up 5 bases, with 9 bases separating them. Germline loops: CDR1 MNHEY, CDR2 SMNVEV (reference sequence). CDR3 DNA sequence: TGTGCCAGCAGTTGGGTCAGAAACAATGAGCAGTTCTTC. As protein: CASSWVRNNEQFF.

The gene calls are TRBV7-9 and TRBJ2-1; no clear D gene. V dropped 0 bases and J dropped 10 bases, with 10 bases sitting between them. Germline loops: CDR1 SEHNR, CDR2 FQNEAQ (reference sequence). CDR3 length: 13 residues. CDR3 DNA sequence: TGTGCCAGCAGCTTAGCGGGGAATCGGGAGCAGTTCTTC. It encodes CASSLAGNREQFF.

This clone was observed a single time. The genes are TRBV19 and TRBJ2-1; D is possibly TRBD2 (7 bases). The V gene lost 5 bases and the J gene lost 9 bases, with 14 bases spanning the gap. This CDR3 region has 13 residues. Germline values: CDR1 LNHDA, CDR2 SQIVND (reference sequence). CDR3: CASSGWEGGEQFF. The CDR3, as DNA: TGTGCCAGTAGTGGATGGGAGGGGGGTGAGCAGTTCTTC.

This clone was counted once. This chain uses TRBV19 with TRBJ2-1, with a tentative D call TRBD1 (6 bases). V dropped 3 bases and J dropped 3 bases, with 12 bases sitting between them. Germline CDR1 reads LNHDA; CDR2 reads SQIVND (reference sequence). CDR3 length: 15 amino acids. The CDR3 bases are TGTGCCAGTAGTATTCAGGGGCACGTCTACAATGAGCAGTTCTTC. It yields the protein CASSIQGHVYNEQFF.

This clone was seen only a few times. This chain connects TRBV9 to TRBJ2-1; 10 bases fit TRBD1. The CDR3 contains 18 residues. Germline CDR1 SGDLS, CDR2 YYNGEE. The V gene end was trimmed by 0 bases and the J gene end by 1 base; junction bases not matched to a gene: 7. The CDR3 here is CASSVGERDRGSYNEQFF. The CDR3 region has the DNA TGTGCCAGCAGCGTAGGTGAGCGGGACAGGGGATCCTACAATGAGCAGTTCTTC.

This clone was detected once. The V gene is TRBV7-6, the J gene TRBJ2-5; 7 positions agree with TRBD2. The DNA end is a closer match to TRBJ2-7, so the J assignment may be wrong. The CDR3 sequence is 15 residues long. Germline loops: CDR1 SGHVS, CDR2 FNYEAQ. The CDR3 reads CASSLGSGPSYEQYF. The CDR3 region has the DNA TGTGCCAGCAGCTTAGGTAGCGGGCCATCCTACGAGCAGTACTTC.

The V call is TRBV27, the J call TRBJ2-7; no clear D. The germline CDR1 and CDR2 sequences are MNHEY and SMNVEV (reference sequence). The CDR3 is made up of 13 amino acids. Trimming removed 0 bases at V and 5 bases at J, with 8 bases between. The CDR3 loop is CASSLSVVDEQYF. For the CDR3, the DNA is TGTGCCAGCAGTTTATCGGTGGTCGACGAGCAGTACTTC.

V gene TRBV5-6 combines with J gene TRBJ1-5; no clear D gene. Per germline, CDR1 SGHDT and CDR2 YYEEEE. V lost 4 bases to trimming and J lost 6 bases, with 11 bases between them. There are 13 residues in the CDR3. Here the CDR3 DNA reads TGTGCCAGCAGCCACGGCGGTGGTCAGCCCCAGCATTTT. It is translated as CASSHGGGQPQHF.

The chain links TRBV6-1 to TRBJ2-7; 9 nucleotides match TRBD2. The CDR3 is 15 residues long. V lost 1 base and J lost 4; bases outside the gene matches: 5. Germline V lookup: CDR1 MNHNS, CDR2 SASEGT. CDR3 DNA: TGTGCCAGCAGTGAAGGGCTAGCGGGACGGTACGAGCAGTACTTC. This codes for CASSEGLAGRYEQYF.

The V and J genes are TRBV19 and TRBJ2-7; TRBD2 agrees at 7 bases. The CDR3 extends over 15 amino acids. The trim removed 4 bases at V and 2 bases at J, leaving 8 bases unmatched. In germline, CDR1 is LNHDA, CDR2 SQIVND (reference sequence). The CDR3 nucleotides read TGTGCCAGTAGTAGCGGACTAGAAGGGCCCTACGAGCAGTACTTC. This codes for CASSSGLEGPYEQYF.

This chain connects TRBV9 to TRBJ1-1; possible D gene TRBD1, 5 bases. The length of the CDR3 is 17 residues. V lost 4 bases and J 0 bases, leaving 19 bases between the germline ends. Germline CDR1 is SGDLS and CDR2 is YYNGEE. The CDR3 nucleotides are TGTGCCAGCAGCCATACCAAGGACATACGAATGAACACTGAAGCTTTCTTT. Translation gives CASSHTKDIRMNTEAFF.

The chain couples TRBV27 to TRBJ1-1; no clear D gene. The germline V and J ends were trimmed by 5 bases and 7 bases, with 11 bases remaining between them. Germline V CDR1 and CDR2: MNHEY, SMNVEV (reference sequence). The CDR3 sequence is 12 residues long. The CDR3: CASSIRGGEAFF. CDR3 nucleotides: TGTGCCAGCAGTATCCGAGGAGGTGAAGCTTTCTTT.

V usage is TRBV10-2 and J usage is TRBJ1-2; D is undetermined. CDR3 length equals 12 residues. V gave up 6 bases and J gave up 6 bases, with 11 bases separating them. Germline CDR1 WSHSY, CDR2 SAAADI. The CDR3 coding sequence is TGCGCCAGCAGCAGAGGAGACGATGGCTACACCTTC. The encoded protein is CASSRGDDGYTF.

The gene calls are TRBV27 and TRBJ1-5; D remains unclear. With 4 bases removed from V and 5 bases from J, the gap between germline ends came to 12 bases. CDR1 and CDR2 (germline): MNHEY, SMNVEV (reference sequence). The CDR3 covers 14 residues. Here the CDR3 reads CASSSRGPYQPQHF. The CDR3 nucleotides are TGTGCCAGCAGTTCCAGAGGACCCTATCAGCCCCAGCATTTT.

V usage is TRBV11-2 and J usage is TRBJ2-1; D ambiguous. The germline gives CDR1 SGHAT, CDR2 FQNNGV. This CDR3 has 13 residues. Trimming took 2 bases from V and 6 from J, leaving 8 bases between them. CDR3 residues: CASSLWNGNEQFF. Here the CDR3 DNA reads TGTGCCAGCAGCTTATGGAATGGCAATGAGCAGTTCTTC.

This chain connects TRBV10-3 to TRBJ2-4; tentative D call: TRBD2 (5 bases). V lost 2 bases and J lost 7, with 12 bases in between. The CDR3 extends over 14 amino acids. CDR1 and CDR2 from the germline V gene are ENHRY and SYGVKD. CDR3 amino acids: CAISEGESLNIQYF. The CDR3 nucleotides are TGTGCCATCAGTGAGGGGGAGTCGTTGAACATTCAGTACTTC.

Comment on this clone: Other DNA sequences in this sample translate to the same CDR3. The chain has TRBV19 and TRBJ2-1; 7 bases map to TRBD2. The J segment lost 8 bases and the V segment lost 4 bases, leaving 5 bases of the junction unmatched. CDR1 is LNHDA and CDR2 is SQIVND in the germline V gene (reference sequence). CDR3 length: 13 amino acids. The CDR3 bases are TGTGCCAGTAGTACTAGGACTAGTGATGAGCAGTTCTTC. It encodes CASSTRTSDEQFF.

The chain recombines TRBV28 with TRBJ2-1; TRBD1 matches 7 bases. The CDR3 extends over 12 amino acids. Germline V CDR1 and CDR2: MDHEN, SYDVKM. Trimming at V came to 5 bases and at J to 14 bases, leaving 9 bases not matched to a gene. The CDR3 nucleotides read TGTGCCAGCAGTCTACAGGGGTGGGAGAAGTTCTTC. This gives the protein CASSLQGWEKFF.

The V call is TRBV27, the J call TRBJ2-1; 7 bases map to TRBD2. The germline V gene encodes CDR1 MNHEY and CDR2 SMNVEV (reference sequence). Trimming cost V 1 base and J 4 bases; bases outside gene matches: 7. This CDR3 is built from 16 residues. CDR3 sequence reads: CASSLFAGAVYNEQFF. CDR3 in DNA: TGTGCCAGCAGTTTATTTGCGGGAGCGGTATACAATGAGCAGTTCTTC.

For this clone: The sample has other DNA sequences that encode this CDR3 too. This chain joins TRBV28 and TRBJ2-1; 7 bases map to TRBD2. The CDR3 has 16 residues. The ends lost 3 bases at V and 2 bases at J; junction bases unmatched: 7. In germline, CDR1 is MDHEN, CDR2 SYDVKM. This chain's CDR3 is CASSLGLAGAYNEQFF. The CDR3 region has the DNA TGTGCCAGCAGTTTGGGTCTCGCGGGGGCCTACAATGAGCAGTTCTTC.